A selection of T cell receptor beta chains follows, all from one sample in a study of OX40 agonist ivuxolimab in advanced cancers. The method was immunoSEQ multiplex PCR; TCRdb's version includes in-frame clones alone and lacks a portion of them. This sample carries fewer than 30,000 clones, 65% to 80% of them seen once, and the ten largest clones take around 14%. The material sequenced was CD4+ or CD8+ T cells sorted from blood, taken in a trial of the OX40 agonist ivuxolimab. The receptors derive from an adult with an advanced solid tumor such as melanoma, head and neck, liver or kidney cancer. Each CDR3 is given with its conserved first and last residue. Each record gives: D gene, V gene, clone size, J gene, CDR3 DNA, CDR3 protein. The D gene is left open where the match is weak. Where a row states a size, it is once, few, many or the class of an expanded clone; other rows omit it.

d_call: NA
v_call: TRBV10-3
clone_size: NA
j_call: TRBJ2-2
cdr3_nt: TGTGCCATCACCGAGGGTAACAGGGCCAACACCGGGGAGCTGTTTTTT
cdr3_aa: CAITEGNRANTGELFF

d_call: NA
v_call: TRBV5-1
clone_size: NA
j_call: TRBJ2-7
cdr3_nt: TGCGCCAGCAGCTTGGGAGCCTACGAGCAGTACTTC
cdr3_aa: CASSLGAYEQYF

d_call: NA
v_call: TRBV2
clone_size: NA
j_call: TRBJ2-3
cdr3_nt: TGTGCCAGCAGTGAACGGAGTCCAGATACGCAGTATTTT
cdr3_aa: CASSERSPDTQYF

d_call: TRBD1
v_call: TRBV7-9
clone_size: NA
j_call: TRBJ1-4
cdr3_nt: TGTGCCAGCAGCTGGGAAGGGGGCGTTGGCGAAAAACTGTTTTTT
cdr3_aa: CASSWEGGVGEKLFF

d_call: NA
v_call: TRBV7-2
clone_size: NA
j_call: TRBJ2-7
cdr3_nt: TGTGCCAGCAGCTTTTCTAGCGCAAGCTCCTACGAGCAGTACTTC
cdr3_aa: CASSFSSASSYEQYF

d_call: NA
v_call: TRBV4-3
clone_size: NA
j_call: TRBJ1-2
cdr3_nt: TGCGCCAGCAGCCAAGTCCTACCGAGACGGGTTAACTATGGCTACACCTTC
cdr3_aa: CASSQVLPRRVNYGYTF

d_call: NA
v_call: TRBV9
clone_size: medium-sized
j_call: TRBJ1-3
cdr3_nt: TGTGCCAGCAGCTTAGGTCCGACAGCTCTCTCTGGAAACACCATATATTTT
cdr3_aa: CASSLGPTALSGNTIYF

d_call: NA
v_call: TRBV5-8
clone_size: NA
j_call: TRBJ1-2
cdr3_nt: TGTGCCAGCAGCCGGGAGGACGGATTCTATGGCTACACCTTC
cdr3_aa: CASSREDGFYGYTF

d_call: NA
v_call: TRBV14
clone_size: NA
j_call: TRBJ2-7
cdr3_nt: TGTGCCAGCAGCCAAGGGACCTACGAGCAGTACTTC
cdr3_aa: CASSQGTYEQYF

d_call: NA
v_call: TRBV29-1
clone_size: NA
j_call: TRBJ1-1
cdr3_nt: TGCAGCGTTAGGGCAGGGGCTAGGAACACTGAAGCTTTCTTT
cdr3_aa: CSVRAGARNTEAFF

d_call: NA
v_call: TRBV2
clone_size: NA
j_call: TRBJ1-5
cdr3_nt: TGTGCCAGCAGTCCTGACAGACTCAATCAGCCCCAGCATTTT
cdr3_aa: CASSPDRLNQPQHF

d_call: TRBD2
v_call: TRBV2
clone_size: few
j_call: TRBJ2-5
cdr3_nt: TGTGCCAGCGGACCGGGACTAGCGGGCAAGGGGGAGACCCAGTACTTC
cdr3_aa: CASGPGLAGKGETQYF

d_call: NA
v_call: TRBV5-6
clone_size: NA
j_call: TRBJ2-2
cdr3_nt: TGTGCCAGCAGCTTGAGAGCGGTGGGCCGCACCGGGGAGCTGTTTTTT
cdr3_aa: CASSLRAVGRTGELFF

d_call: NA
v_call: TRBV5-6
clone_size: NA
j_call: TRBJ2-1
cdr3_nt: TGTGCCAGCGGAACCGGACATCGCAATGAGCAGTTCTTC
cdr3_aa: CASGTGHRNEQFF

d_call: NA
v_call: TRBV18
clone_size: NA
j_call: TRBJ1-1
cdr3_nt: TGTGCCAGCTCACCAGGGAGTAGGAACACTGAAGCTTTCTTT
cdr3_aa: CASSPGSRNTEAFF

d_call: NA
v_call: TRBV18
clone_size: few
j_call: TRBJ2-1
cdr3_nt: TGTGCCAGCTCCCCCGACTCGATCCTTTACAATGAGCAGTTCTTC
cdr3_aa: CASSPDSILYNEQFF

d_call: TRBD1
v_call: TRBV5-1
clone_size: NA
j_call: TRBJ2-7
cdr3_nt: TGCGCCAGCGCATGGAACAGGGGCCCCTACGAGCAGTACTTC
cdr3_aa: CASAWNRGPYEQYF

d_call: NA
v_call: TRBV6-1
clone_size: NA
j_call: TRBJ2-6
cdr3_nt: TGTGCCAGCAGCTCCGACCACTCTGGGGCCAACGTCCTGACTTTC
cdr3_aa: CASSSDHSGANVLTF

d_call: TRBD2
v_call: TRBV6-6
clone_size: NA
j_call: TRBJ2-1
cdr3_nt: TGTGCCAGCAGCTACCGGGGAGGGGTTAATGAGCAGTTCTTC
cdr3_aa: CASSYRGGVNEQFF

d_call: NA
v_call: TRBV6-1
clone_size: NA
j_call: TRBJ2-7
cdr3_nt: TGTGCCAGCAGGACCCTGGGGGGGCCACCTGGCGAGCAGTACTTC
cdr3_aa: CASRTLGGPPGEQYF

d_call: NA
v_call: TRBV9
clone_size: NA
j_call: TRBJ1-1
cdr3_nt: TGTGCCAGCAGCGCCCAGGACATATTGAACACTGAAGCTTTCTTT
cdr3_aa: CASSAQDILNTEAFF

d_call: TRBD1
v_call: TRBV27
clone_size: NA
j_call: TRBJ2-1
cdr3_nt: TGTGCCAGCAGTTTATGGATCTTCCAGGGGGCCTACAATGAGCAGTTCTTC
cdr3_aa: CASSLWIFQGAYNEQFF

d_call: NA
v_call: TRBV5-4
clone_size: NA
j_call: TRBJ2-5
cdr3_nt: TGTGCTAGCAGCTTGGCCGACCTTCGGGAGACCCAGTACTTC
cdr3_aa: CASSLADLRETQYF

d_call: TRBD2
v_call: TRBV5-6
clone_size: medium-sized
j_call: TRBJ2-3
cdr3_nt: TGTGCCAGCAGCCGCGCGGGGGCAGATACGCAGTATTTT
cdr3_aa: CASSRAGADTQYF

d_call: NA
v_call: TRBV6-1
clone_size: NA
j_call: TRBJ2-4
cdr3_nt: TGTGCCAGCATGGACGTTTCGAAAAACATTCAGTACTTC
cdr3_aa: CASMDVSKNIQYF

d_call: TRBD1
v_call: TRBV11-3
clone_size: NA
j_call: TRBJ2-3
cdr3_nt: TGTGCCAGCAGCCCTGGAACAGGGGAGAGCACAGATACGCAGTATTTT
cdr3_aa: CASSPGTGESTDTQYF